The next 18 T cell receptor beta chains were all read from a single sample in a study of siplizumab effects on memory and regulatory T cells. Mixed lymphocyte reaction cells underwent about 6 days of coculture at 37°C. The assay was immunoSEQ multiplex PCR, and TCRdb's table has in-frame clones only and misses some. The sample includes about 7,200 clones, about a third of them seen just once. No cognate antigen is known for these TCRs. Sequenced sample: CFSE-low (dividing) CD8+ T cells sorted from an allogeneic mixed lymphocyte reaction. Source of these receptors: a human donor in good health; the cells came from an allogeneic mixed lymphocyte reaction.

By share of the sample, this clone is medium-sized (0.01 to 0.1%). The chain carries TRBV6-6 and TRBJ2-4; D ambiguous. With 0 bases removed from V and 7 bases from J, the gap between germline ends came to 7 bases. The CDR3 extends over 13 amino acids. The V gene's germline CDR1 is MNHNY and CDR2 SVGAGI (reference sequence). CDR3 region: CASSYSDPNIQYF. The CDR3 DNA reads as TGTGCCAGCAGTTACTCGGACCCCAACATTCAGTACTTC.

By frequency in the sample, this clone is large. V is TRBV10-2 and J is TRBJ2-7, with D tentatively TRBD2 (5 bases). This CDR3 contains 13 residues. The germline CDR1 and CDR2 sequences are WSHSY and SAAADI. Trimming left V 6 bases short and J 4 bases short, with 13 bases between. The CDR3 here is CASSAPGEYEQYF. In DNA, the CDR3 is TGCGCCAGCAGCGCCCCCGGGGAATACGAGCAGTACTTC.

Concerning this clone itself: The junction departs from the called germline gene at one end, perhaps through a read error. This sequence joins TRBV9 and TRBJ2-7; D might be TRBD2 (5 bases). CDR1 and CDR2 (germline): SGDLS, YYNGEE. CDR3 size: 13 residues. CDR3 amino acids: CASSAPGEYEQYF. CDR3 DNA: TGCGCCAGCAGCGCCCCCGGGGAATACGAGCAGTACTTC.

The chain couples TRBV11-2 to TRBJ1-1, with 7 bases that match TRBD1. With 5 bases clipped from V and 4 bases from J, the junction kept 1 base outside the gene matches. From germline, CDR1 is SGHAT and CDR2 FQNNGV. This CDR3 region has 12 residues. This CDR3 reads CASSRTGTEAFF. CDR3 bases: TGTGCCAGCAGCCGGACAGGCACTGAAGCTTTCTTT.

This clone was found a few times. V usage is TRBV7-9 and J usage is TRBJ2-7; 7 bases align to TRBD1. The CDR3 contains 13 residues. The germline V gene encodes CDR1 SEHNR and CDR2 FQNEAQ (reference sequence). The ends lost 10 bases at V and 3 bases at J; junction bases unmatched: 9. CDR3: CATTRGQSYEQYF. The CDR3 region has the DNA TGTGCCACCACCCGGGGACAGAGCTACGAGCAGTACTTC.

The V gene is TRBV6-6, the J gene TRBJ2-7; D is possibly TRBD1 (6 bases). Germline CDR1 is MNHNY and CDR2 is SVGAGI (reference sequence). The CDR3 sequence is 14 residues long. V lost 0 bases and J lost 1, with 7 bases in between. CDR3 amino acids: CASSYSQGSYEQYF. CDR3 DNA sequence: TGTGCCAGCAGTTACTCGCAGGGGTCCTACGAGCAGTACTTC.

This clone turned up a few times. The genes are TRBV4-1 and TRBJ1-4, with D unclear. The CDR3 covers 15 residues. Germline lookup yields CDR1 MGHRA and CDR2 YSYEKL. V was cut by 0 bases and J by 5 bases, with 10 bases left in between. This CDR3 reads CASSQEPVTNEKLFF. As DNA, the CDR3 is TGCGCCAGCAGCCAAGAGCCAGTCACAAATGAAAAACTGTTTTTT.

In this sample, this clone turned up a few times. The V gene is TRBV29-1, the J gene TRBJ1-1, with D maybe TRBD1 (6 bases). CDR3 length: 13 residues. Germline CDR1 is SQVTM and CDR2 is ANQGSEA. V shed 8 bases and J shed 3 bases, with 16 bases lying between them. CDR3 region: CSSTRGGDTEAFF. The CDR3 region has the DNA TGCAGCTCCACAAGAGGGGGGGACACTGAAGCTTTCTTT.

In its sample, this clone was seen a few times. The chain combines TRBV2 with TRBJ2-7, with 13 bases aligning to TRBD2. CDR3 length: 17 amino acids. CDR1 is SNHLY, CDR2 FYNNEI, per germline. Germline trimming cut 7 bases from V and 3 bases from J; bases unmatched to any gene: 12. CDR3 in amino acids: CASTGLAGDLGGYEQYF. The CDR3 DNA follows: TGTGCCAGCACCGGACTAGCGGGAGACCTCGGGGGCTACGAGCAGTACTTC.

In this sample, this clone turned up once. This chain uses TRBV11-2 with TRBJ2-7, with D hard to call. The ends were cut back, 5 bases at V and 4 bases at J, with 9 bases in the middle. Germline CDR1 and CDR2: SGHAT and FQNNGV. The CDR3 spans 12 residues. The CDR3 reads CASSTHTYEQYF. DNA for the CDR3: TGTGCCAGCAGCACCCACACGTACGAGCAGTACTTC.

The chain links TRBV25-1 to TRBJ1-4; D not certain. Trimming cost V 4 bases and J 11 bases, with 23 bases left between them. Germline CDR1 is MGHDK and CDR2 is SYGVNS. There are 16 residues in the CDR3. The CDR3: CASSARGAEGDGKLFF. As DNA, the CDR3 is TGTGCCAGCAGTGCACGCGGCGCAGAAGGCGACGGGAAACTGTTTTTT.

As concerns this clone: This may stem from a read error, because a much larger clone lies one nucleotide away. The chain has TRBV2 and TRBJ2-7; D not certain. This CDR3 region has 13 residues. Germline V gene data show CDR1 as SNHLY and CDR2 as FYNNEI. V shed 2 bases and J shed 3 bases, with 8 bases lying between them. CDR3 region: CASSERFSYEQYF. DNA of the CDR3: TGTGCCAGCAGTGAACGTTTCAGCTACGAGCAGTACTTC.

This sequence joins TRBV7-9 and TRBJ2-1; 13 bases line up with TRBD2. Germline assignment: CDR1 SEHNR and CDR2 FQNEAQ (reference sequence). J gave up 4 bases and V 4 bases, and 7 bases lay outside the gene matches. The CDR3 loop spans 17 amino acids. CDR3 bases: TGTGCCAGCAGCTACGGACTAGCGGGAGAAAGGTACAATGAGCAGTTCTTC. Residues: CASSYGLAGERYNEQFF.

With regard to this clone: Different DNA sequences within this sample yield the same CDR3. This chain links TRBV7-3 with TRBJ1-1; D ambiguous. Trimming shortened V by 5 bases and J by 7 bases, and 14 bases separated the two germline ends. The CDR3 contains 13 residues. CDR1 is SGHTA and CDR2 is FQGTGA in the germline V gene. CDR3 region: CASSLGLGYEAFF. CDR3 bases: TGTGCCAGCAGCCTGGGCTTAGGATATGAAGCTTTCTTT.

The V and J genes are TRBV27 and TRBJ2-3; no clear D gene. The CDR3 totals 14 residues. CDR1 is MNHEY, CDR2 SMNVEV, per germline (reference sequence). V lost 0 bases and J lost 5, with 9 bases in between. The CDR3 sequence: CASSLSPSVDTQYF. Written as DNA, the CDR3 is TGTGCCAGCAGTTTATCGCCCTCCGTAGATACGCAGTATTTT.

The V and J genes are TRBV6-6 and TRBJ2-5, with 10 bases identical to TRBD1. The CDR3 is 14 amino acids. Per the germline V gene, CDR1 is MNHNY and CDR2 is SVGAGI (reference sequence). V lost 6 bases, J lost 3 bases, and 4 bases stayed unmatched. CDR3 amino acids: CASRAGTGEETQYF. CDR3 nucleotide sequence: TGTGCCAGCAGGGCCGGGACAGGGGAAGAGACCCAGTACTTC.

In DNA form, the CDR3 reads TGTGCCAGCAGCGTAGATTCTGGGAGGGCCACTGAAGCTTTCTTT. Residues: CASSVDSGRATEAFF. The chain joins TRBV9 to TRBJ1-1; D is uncertain. The CDR3 is made up of 15 amino acids. Trimming cost V 0 bases and J 4 bases, with 13 bases left between them. The germline CDR1 and CDR2 sequences are SGDLS and YYNGEE.

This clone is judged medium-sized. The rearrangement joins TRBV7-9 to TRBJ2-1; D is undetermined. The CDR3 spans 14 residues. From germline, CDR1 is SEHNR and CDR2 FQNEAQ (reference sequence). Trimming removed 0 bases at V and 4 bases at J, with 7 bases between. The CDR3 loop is CASSLAIGYNEQFF. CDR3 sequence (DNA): TGTGCCAGCAGCTTAGCGATTGGTTACAATGAGCAGTTCTTC.